One and the same sample provided the 9 T cell receptor beta chains below, sequenced in a study of shared clonotypes between healthy human individuals. Only in-frame clones appear in the TCRdb table, and some are missing; sequencing was by immunoSEQ multiplex PCR. The data contain about 530,000 clones, over 60% of them seen just once; the ten biggest clones take up approximately 13%. The source material was PBMCs. These receptors all come from a woman aged 40 to 55 in good health. Some clones in this sample may be carry-over from other donors' samples.

This sequence joins TRBV7-2 and TRBJ2-7; D is uncertain. Looked up from germline, CDR1 is SGHTA and CDR2 is FQGNSA. V was trimmed by 0 bases and J by 12 bases, leaving 18 bases between them. The CDR3 runs 14 residues. CDR3 in amino acids: CASSLAIGTYEAYF. The CDR3 nucleotides read TGTGCCAGCAGCTTAGCTATAGGAACCTACGAGGCGTACTTC.

This chain joins TRBV27 and TRBJ2-1, with 9 bases fitting TRBD2. The CDR3 sequence is 16 residues long. Trimming removed 11 bases from V and 4 bases from J; junction bases left unmatched: 15. Germline values: CDR1 MNHEY, CDR2 SMNVEV (reference sequence). The CDR3 coding sequence is TGTGCCTCCCGACTGGGTAGTCTAGCGGGGTACAATGAGCAGTTCTTC. This encodes CASRLGSLAGYNEQFF.

The J gene is TRBJ2-2, the V gene TRBV30; maybe TRBD2 (5 bases). CDR1 is GTSNPN, CDR2 SVGIG, per germline (reference sequence). V was clipped by 3 bases and J by 4 bases, with 9 bases between them. This CDR3 region has 13 residues. The CDR3 DNA is TGTGCCTGGAGAACGGGAACCACCGGGGAGCTGTTTTTT. Translated, it gives CAWRTGTTGELFF.

V and J are TRBV19 and TRBJ1-5; 8 bases align to TRBD1. The germline V gene has CDR1 LNHDA and CDR2 SQIVND (reference sequence). The CDR3 totals 16 residues. The V gene end was trimmed by 3 bases and the J gene end by 9 bases; junction bases not matched to a gene: 13. CDR3: CASSMRQGARYPPQHF. CDR3 coding DNA: TGTGCCAGTAGTATGAGGCAGGGGGCGCGTTATCCGCCCCAGCATTTT.

V is TRBV11-2 and J is TRBJ2-1; 7 bases match TRBD2. The CDR3 runs to 14 residues. Germline loops: CDR1 SGHAT, CDR2 FQNNGV. The junction had 5 bases not matched to a gene; V was cut back by 5 bases and J by 4 bases. The CDR3 loop reads CASSASGLYNEQFF. CDR3 sequence (DNA): TGTGCCAGCAGCGCTAGCGGATTATACAATGAGCAGTTCTTC.

This clone was seen a handful of times. CDR3 in amino acids: CASSLAGEAYEQYF. The DNA for the CDR3 is TGTGCCAGCAGCTTAGCAGGGGAAGCGTACGAGCAGTACTTC. V usage is TRBV7-9 and J usage is TRBJ2-7; possibly TRBD1 for D (5 bases). The V and J ends lost 0 bases and 4 bases respectively, with 10 bases between them. The germline gives CDR1 SEHNR, CDR2 FQNEAQ (reference sequence). The CDR3 is 14 amino acids.

This rearrangement joins TRBV10-1 to TRBJ2-3; D not resolved. V lost 6 bases to trimming and J lost 6 bases, with 13 bases between them. CDR1 and CDR2 from the germline V gene are WNHNN and SYGVQD (reference sequence). This CDR3 contains 13 residues. CDR3 region: CASSPGPLDTQYF. The CDR3 nucleotides are TGCGCCAGCAGCCCCGGACCTCTGGATACGCAGTATTTT.

This clone showed up just once. The chain employs TRBV29-1 and TRBJ2-5; a weak D match, TRBD1 (5 bases). Trimming pared 2 bases from V and 3 bases from J, leaving 10 bases between. CDR1 is SQVTM, CDR2 ANQGSEA, per germline. The CDR3 consists of 13 residues. The CDR3 protein is CSVEQTAKETQYF. The CDR3 nucleotides read TGCAGCGTTGAACAGACAGCCAAAGAGACCCAGTACTTC.

V and J are TRBV5-4 and TRBJ2-3, with TRBD2 identical over 10 bases. After removal of 4 bases from V and 6 bases from J, the junction contained 14 bases not matched to a gene. Per the germline V gene, CDR1 is SGHNT and CDR2 is YYREEE (reference sequence). The CDR3 covers 17 residues. Here the CDR3 DNA reads TGTGCCAGCAGCCAATTCTCCAGCGGGAGGGCCATGGATACGCAGTATTTT. Translation gives CASSQFSSGRAMDTQYF. The full variable domain, completed using reference TRBV5-4 and TRBJ2-3, is ETGVTQSPTHLIKTRGQQVTLRCSSQSGHNTVSWYQQALGQGPQFIFQYYREEENGRGNFPPRFSGLQFPNYSSELNVNALELDDSALYLCASSQFSSGRAMDTQYFGPGTRLTVL.